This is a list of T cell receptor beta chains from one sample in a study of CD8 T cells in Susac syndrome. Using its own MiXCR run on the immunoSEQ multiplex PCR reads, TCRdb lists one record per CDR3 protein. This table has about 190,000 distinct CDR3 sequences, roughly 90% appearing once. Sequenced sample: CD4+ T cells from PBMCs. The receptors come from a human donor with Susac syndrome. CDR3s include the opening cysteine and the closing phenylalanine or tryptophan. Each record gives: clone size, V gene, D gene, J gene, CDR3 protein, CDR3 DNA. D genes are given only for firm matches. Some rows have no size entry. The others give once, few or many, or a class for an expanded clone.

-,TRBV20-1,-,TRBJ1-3,CSARDKMSSGNTIYF,TGCAGTGCTAGAGATAAGATGAGCTCTGGAAACACCATATATTTT
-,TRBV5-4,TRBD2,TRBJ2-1,CASSLAGTSGHNEQFF,TGTGCCAGCAGCCTGGCCGGGACTAGCGGCCACAATGAGCAGTTCTTC
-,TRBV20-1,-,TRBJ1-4,CSVPLPGKLFF,TGCAGTGTCCCCCTTCCGGGTAAACTGTTTTTT
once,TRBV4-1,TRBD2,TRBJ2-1,CASSQGLAGGLDEQFF,TGCGCCAGCAGCCAAGGACTAGCGGGGGGGCTTGATGAGCAGTTCTTC
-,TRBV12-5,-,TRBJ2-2,CASGSGLRPLRNTGELFF,TGTGCTAGTGGTTCCGGTTTGAGGCCGCTGAGAAACACCGGGGAGCTGTTTTTT
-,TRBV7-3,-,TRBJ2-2,CASGLGRDTGELFF,TGTGCCAGCGGCTTGGGGCGGGATACCGGGGAGCTGTTTTTT
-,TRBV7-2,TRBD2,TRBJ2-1,CASSFPGLAGVNEQFF,TGTGCCAGCAGCTTCCCCGGACTAGCGGGGGTCAATGAGCAGTTCTTC
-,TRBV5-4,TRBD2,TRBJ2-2,CASSWGLAENTGELFF,TGTGCCAGCAGCTGGGGACTAGCGGAAAACACCGGGGAGCTGTTTTTT
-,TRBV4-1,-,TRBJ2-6,CASSQPVSGANVLTF,TGCGCCAGCAGCCAACCCGTATCTGGGGCCAACGTCCTGACTTTC
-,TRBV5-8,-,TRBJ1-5,CASRPGSHQPQHF,TGTGCCAGCAGGCCAGGCAGTCATCAGCCCCAGCATTTT
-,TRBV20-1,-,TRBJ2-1,CSARGGQDSFSYNEQFF,TGCAGTGCTAGAGGGGGCCAGGATTCGTTCTCCTACAATGAGCAGTTCTTC
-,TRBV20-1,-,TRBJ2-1,CSPADGGEQFF,TGCAGTCCAGCGGACGGGGGTGAGCAGTTCTTC
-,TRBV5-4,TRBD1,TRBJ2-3,CASSFGGQANIPDTQYF,TGTGCCAGCAGCTTCGGGGGACAGGCGAATATTCCAGATACGCAGTATTTT
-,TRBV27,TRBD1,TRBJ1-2,CASSRDRGLYGYTF,TGTGCCAGCAGTAGGGACAGGGGGCTTTATGGCTACACCTTC
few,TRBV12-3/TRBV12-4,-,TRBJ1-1,CASSLVRDTEAFF,TGTGCCAGCAGTTTGGTCAGGGACACTGAAGCTTTCTTT
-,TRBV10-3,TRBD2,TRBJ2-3,CAIRREALDTQYF,TGTGCCATCAGGCGGGAGGCGCTCGATACGCAGTATTTT
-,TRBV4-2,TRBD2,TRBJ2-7,CASSQVLREREGRPAGEQYF,TGTGCCAGCAGCCAAGTCCTTAGGGAGCGGGAGGGCCGTCCAGCGGGTGAGCAGTACTTC
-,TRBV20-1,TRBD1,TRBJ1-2,CSARVPADRGYGYTF,TGCAGTGCTAGAGTCCCGGCGGACAGGGGGTATGGCTACACCTTC
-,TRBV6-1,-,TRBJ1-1,CASSAAVTNTEAFF,TGTGCCAGCAGTGCGGCGGTAACAAACACTGAAGCTTTCTTT
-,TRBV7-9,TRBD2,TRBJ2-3,CASSVPGLSDTQYF,TGTGCCAGCAGCGTCCCGGGACTATCGGATACGCAGTATTTT
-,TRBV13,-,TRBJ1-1,CASSQKGRFEAFF,TGTGCCAGCAGTCAAAAGGGCAGGTTTGAAGCTTTCTTT
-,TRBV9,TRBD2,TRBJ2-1,CASSQSTSGWDEQFF,TGTGCCAGCAGCCAATCGACTAGCGGGTGGGATGAGCAGTTCTTC
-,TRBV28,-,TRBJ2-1,CASSYKGSYNEQFF,TGTGCCAGCAGCTATAAAGGATCCTACAATGAGCAGTTCTTC
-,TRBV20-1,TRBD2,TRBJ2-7,CSAKRLAGGRSSYEQYF,TGCAGTGCTAAGCGGCTAGCGGGGGGCCGAAGCTCCTACGAGCAGTACTTC
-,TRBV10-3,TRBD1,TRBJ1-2,CAISGTGLGYGYTF,TGTGCCATCAGTGGGACAGGGCTGGGCTATGGCTACACCTTC
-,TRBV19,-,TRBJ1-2,CASRDRHLANYGYTF,TGTGCCAGTAGAGATCGACATTTAGCTAACTATGGCTACACCTTC
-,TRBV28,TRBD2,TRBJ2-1,CASSIGRRVFNEQFF,TGTGCCAGCAGTATCGGGAGGCGGGTTTTTAATGAGCAGTTCTTC
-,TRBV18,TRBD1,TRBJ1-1,CASSPQGDTEAFF,TGTGCCAGTAGTCCACAGGGGGACACTGAAGCTTTCTTT
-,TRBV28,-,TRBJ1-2,CASSFGTYSHRYTF,TGTGCCAGCAGTTTCGGGACTTACTCTCATCGTTACACCTTC
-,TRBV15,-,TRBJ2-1,CATSRFLDNEQFF,TGTGCCACCAGCAGATTTTTAGACAATGAGCAGTTCTTC
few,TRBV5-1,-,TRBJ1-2,CASSAGQSYGYTF,TGCGCCAGCAGCGCCGGACAGAGCTATGGCTACACCTTC
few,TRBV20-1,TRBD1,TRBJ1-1,CSAGGQVNTEAFF,TGCAGTGCTGGCGGACAGGTGAACACTGAAGCTTTCTTT
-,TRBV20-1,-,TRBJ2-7,CSASGMQGSYEQYF,TGCAGTGCCTCTGGTATGCAGGGCTCCTACGAGCAGTACTTC
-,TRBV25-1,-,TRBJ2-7,CASSLPGAYEQYF,TGTGCCAGCAGTCTCCCGGGGGCCTACGAGCAGTACTTC
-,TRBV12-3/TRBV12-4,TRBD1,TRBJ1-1,CASSFFGQGAFF,TGTGCCAGCAGTTTTTTTGGACAGGGAGCTTTCTTT
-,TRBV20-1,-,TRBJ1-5,CSASWQASNQPQHF,TGCAGTGCTAGCTGGCAGGCCAGCAATCAGCCCCAGCATTTT
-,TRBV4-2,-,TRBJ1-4,CASSQDPGRQNEKLFF,TGTGCCAGCAGCCAAGATCCGGGGCGCCAGAATGAAAAACTGTTTTTT
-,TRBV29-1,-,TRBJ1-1,CSVDRTQEPNTEAFF,TGCAGCGTTGATAGGACCCAGGAACCGAACACTGAAGCTTTCTTT
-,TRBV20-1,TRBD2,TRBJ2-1,CSATGLAGEVYNEQFF,TGCAGTGCTACCGGACTAGCGGGAGAGGTGTACAATGAGCAGTTCTTC
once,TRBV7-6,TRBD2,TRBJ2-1,CASSSSGGASNEQFF,TGTGCCAGCAGCTCTAGCGGGGGGGCCTCTAATGAGCAGTTCTTC
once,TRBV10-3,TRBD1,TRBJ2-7,CAISPGQGISYEQYF,TGTGCCATCAGTCCGGGACAGGGAATCTCCTACGAGCAGTACTTC
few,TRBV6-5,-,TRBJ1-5,CASSYDGGNQPQHF,TGTGCCAGCAGTTACGACGGGGGCAATCAGCCCCAGCATTTT
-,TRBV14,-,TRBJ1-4,CASSPLTGANEKLFF,TGTGCCAGCAGCCCATTAACGGGGGCGAATGAAAAACTGTTTTTT
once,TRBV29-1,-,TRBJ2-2,CSVIQGGSTGELFF,TGCAGCGTAATACAGGGGGGGTCCACCGGGGAGCTGTTTTTT
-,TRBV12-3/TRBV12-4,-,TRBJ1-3,CASSAQGVTIYF,TGTGCCAGCAGCGCTCAGGGAGTCACCATATATTTT
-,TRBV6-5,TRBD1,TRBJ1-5,CASSLGQAIRPQHF,TGTGCCAGCAGTTTGGGACAGGCTATACGGCCCCAGCATTTT
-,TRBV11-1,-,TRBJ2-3,CASSNRGYDLLALPSLLTQYF,TGTGCCAGCAGCAACAGGGGCTACGACTTACTAGCTCTCCCTTCTCTTCTTACGCAGTATTTT
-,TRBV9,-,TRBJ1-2,CASSVGTEGQYYGYTF,TGTGCCAGCAGCGTAGGAACTGAAGGACAGTACTATGGCTACACCTTC
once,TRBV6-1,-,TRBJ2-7,CASTSSGRYEQYF,TGTGCCAGCACTTCTTCGGGCAGATACGAGCAGTACTTC
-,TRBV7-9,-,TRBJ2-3,CASRPLGALTDTQYF,TGTGCCAGCAGGCCTCTGGGGGCTCTCACAGATACGCAGTATTTT
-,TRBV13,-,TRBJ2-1,CASSLQRRLTYNEQFF,TGTGCCAGCAGCTTACAACGTAGACTGACCTACAATGAGCAGTTCTTC
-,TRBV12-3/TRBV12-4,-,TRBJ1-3,CASSLRVQLSGNTIYF,TGTGCCAGCAGTTTAAGGGTTCAGCTCTCTGGAAACACCATATATTTT
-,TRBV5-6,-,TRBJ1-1,CASSVNTEAFF,TGTGCCAGCAGCGTAAACACTGAAGCTTTCTTT